This T cell receptor (beta chain) comes out of a study of beta chain features in type 1 diabetes. Study results and caveats: All four CD4+ subsets from Type 1 diabetes patients carried moderately but significantly shorter TCRB CDR3s.

The investigators reverse transcribed all of the isolated RNA, so they sequenced expressed TCRB transcripts. Assay used: immunoSEQ multiplex PCR; TCRdb lists only in-frame clones, some missing. The data show around 100,000 clones, roughly 28% seen once. The CDR3 runs to 17 residues. The trim removed 8 bases at V and 1 base at J, leaving 11 bases unmatched. CDR1 and CDR2 (germline): SEHNR, FQNEAQ (reference sequence). This clone was detected many times. The antigen is unknown. Sequenced material: central memory CD4+ T cells from blood. The sequence came from a woman aged 18-29 years with type 1 diabetes. This chain joins TRBV7-9 and TRBJ2-6; 7 positions match TRBD2. The CDR3 here is CASEAVGGFSGANVLTF. The CDR3, as DNA: TGTGCCAGCGAAGCAGTCGGGGGGTTTTCTGGGGCCAACGTCCTGACTTTC.